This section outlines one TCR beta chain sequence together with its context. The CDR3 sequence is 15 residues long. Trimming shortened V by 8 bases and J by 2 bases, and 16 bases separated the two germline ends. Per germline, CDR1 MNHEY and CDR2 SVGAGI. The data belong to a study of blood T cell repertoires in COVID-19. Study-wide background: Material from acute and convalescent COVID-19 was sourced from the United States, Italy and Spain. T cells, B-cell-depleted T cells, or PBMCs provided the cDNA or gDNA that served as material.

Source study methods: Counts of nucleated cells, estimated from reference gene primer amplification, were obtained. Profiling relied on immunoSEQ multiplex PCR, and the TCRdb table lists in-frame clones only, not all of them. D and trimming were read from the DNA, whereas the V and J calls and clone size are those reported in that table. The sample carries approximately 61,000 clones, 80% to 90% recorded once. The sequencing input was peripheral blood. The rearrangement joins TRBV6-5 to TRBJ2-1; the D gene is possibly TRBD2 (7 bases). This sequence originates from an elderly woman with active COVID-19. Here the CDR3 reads CASSREGGAYNEQFF. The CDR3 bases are TGTGCCAGCTCCAGGGAGGGGGGAGCCTACAATGAGCAGTTCTTC.